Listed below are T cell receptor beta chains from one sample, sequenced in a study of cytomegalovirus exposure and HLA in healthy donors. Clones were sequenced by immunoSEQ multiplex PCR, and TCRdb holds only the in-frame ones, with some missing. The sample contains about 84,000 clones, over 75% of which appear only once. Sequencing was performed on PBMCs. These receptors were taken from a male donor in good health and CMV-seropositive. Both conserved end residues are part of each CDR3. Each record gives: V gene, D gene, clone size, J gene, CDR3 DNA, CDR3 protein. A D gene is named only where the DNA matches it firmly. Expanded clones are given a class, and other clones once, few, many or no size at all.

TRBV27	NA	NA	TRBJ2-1	TGTGCCAGCAGTGGGATCAGCGGAAGCTCCTACAATGAGCAGTTCTTC	CASSGISGSSYNEQFF
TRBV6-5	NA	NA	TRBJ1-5	TGTGCCAGCAGCCCAGATTTCGGGGGCAATCAGCCCCAGCATTTT	CASSPDFGGNQPQHF
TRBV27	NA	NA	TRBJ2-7	TGTGCCAGCAGTTCCGACTGGGGGCCCTACGAGCAGTACTTC	CASSSDWGPYEQYF
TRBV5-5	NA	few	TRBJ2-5	TGTGCCAGCAGCTCCCGGGGGAGAGGAGAGACCCAGTACTTC	CASSSRGRGETQYF
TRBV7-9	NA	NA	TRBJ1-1	TGTGCCAGCAGCCCTGAGTTCCCCGGAGCTTTCTTT	CASSPEFPGAFF
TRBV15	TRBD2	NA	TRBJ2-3	TGTGCCACCAGCAGAGAAGCGGGAGGGAGTGATACGCAGTATTTT	CATSREAGGSDTQYF
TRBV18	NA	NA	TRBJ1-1	TGTGCCAGCTCATCCAGGACTGCCGACGTATCTTTCTTT	CASSSRTADVSFF
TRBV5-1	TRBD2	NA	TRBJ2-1	TGCGCCAGCGCCCGACTACTAGCGGGGTGGGATGAGCAGTTCTTC	CASARLLAGWDEQFF
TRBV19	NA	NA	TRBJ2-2	TGTGCCAGTACAAACAGGGGCGGGGCCGGGGAGCTGTTTTTT	CASTNRGGAGELFF
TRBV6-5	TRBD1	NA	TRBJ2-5	TGTGCCAGCAGTTACTCCGGACAGGTGGACCAAGAGACCCAGTACTTC	CASSYSGQVDQETQYF
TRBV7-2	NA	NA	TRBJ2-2	TGTGCCAGCAGCCCACAGGTTAACACCGGGGAGCTGTTTTTT	CASSPQVNTGELFF
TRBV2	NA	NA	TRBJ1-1	TGTGCCAGCAGATACGAAGGGGTTGGCGAAGCTTTCTTT	CASRYEGVGEAFF
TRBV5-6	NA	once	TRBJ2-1	TGTGCCAGCAGCTTGGCAGGGGTATACAATGAGCAGTTCTTC	CASSLAGVYNEQFF
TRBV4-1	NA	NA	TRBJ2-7	TGCGCCAGCAGCCAATCTAGGAGGCGCGAGCAGTACTTC	CASSQSRRREQYF
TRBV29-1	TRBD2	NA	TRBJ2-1	TGCAGCGTTGGAGCGGGGGCCCGATACAATGAGCAGTTCTTC	CSVGAGARYNEQFF
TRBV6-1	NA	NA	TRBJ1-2	TGTGCCAGCAGTGCCGGGACAAAAGTGGGTGGCTACACCTTC	CASSAGTKVGGYTF
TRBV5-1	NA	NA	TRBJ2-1	TGCGCCAGCAGCTTGGCCGGGGTTAGGCACACGGGTGAGCAGTTCTTC	CASSLAGVRHTGEQFF
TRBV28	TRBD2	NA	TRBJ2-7	TGTGCCAGCAGTTTAGCGGGAGGCTCTTCCTACGAGCAGTACTTC	CASSLAGGSSYEQYF
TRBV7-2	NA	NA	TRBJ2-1	TGTGCCAGCAGCTTACAGGGGACTCGGGAGGATGAGCAGTTCTTC	CASSLQGTREDEQFF
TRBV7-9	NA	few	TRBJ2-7	TGTGCCAGCAGCTCCAACTCGCACTACTACGAGCAGTACTTC	CASSSNSHYYEQYF
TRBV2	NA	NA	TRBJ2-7	TGTGCCAGCAGTGAAGAGAAAATCGGGAGAGCGTACTTC	CASSEEKIGRAYF
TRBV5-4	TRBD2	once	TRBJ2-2	TGTGCCAGCAGCTTGCAGACTAGCGGCTACACCGGGGAGCTGTTTTTT	CASSLQTSGYTGELFF
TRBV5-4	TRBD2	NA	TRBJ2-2	TGTGCCAGCAGCCTTTGGACTAGCGGAAACACCGGGGAGCTGTTTTTT	CASSLWTSGNTGELFF
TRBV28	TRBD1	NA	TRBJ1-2	TGTGCCAGCAGGCGGGGCGGGACAGGGGGAAATGGCTACACCTTC	CASRRGGTGGNGYTF
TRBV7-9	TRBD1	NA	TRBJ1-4	TGTGCCAGCAGCCCAGACAGGGGGCAAACTAATGAAAAACTGTTTTTT	CASSPDRGQTNEKLFF
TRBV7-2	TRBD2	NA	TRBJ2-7	TGTGCCAGCAAGGCTAGCGGGAGGGCCGAGCAGTACTTC	CASKASGRAEQYF
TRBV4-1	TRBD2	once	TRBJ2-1	TGCGCCAGCAGCCCAACTAGCGGAGTCTACAATGAGCAGTTCTTC	CASSPTSGVYNEQFF
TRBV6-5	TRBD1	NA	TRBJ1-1	TGTGCCAGCAAGGGACAGGCGAACACTGAAGCTTTCTTT	CASKGQANTEAFF